This T cell receptor beta chain was profiled in a study of T cell responses to AZD1222 COVID-19 vaccine. Assay used: immunoSEQ multiplex PCR; TCRdb lists only in-frame clones, some missing. The data hold some 94,000 clones, with nearly 90% observed a single time. Study-level results: Donors, mostly white British, included more females; clonal diversity was possibly underestimated. Just a handful of AZD1222 recipients were seropositive at baseline.

Note on this clone: Its specificity is unknown.

Trimming stripped 3 bases from V and 4 bases from J, with 15 bases between. Germline CDR1 reads LNHDA; CDR2 reads SQIVND (reference sequence). The CDR3 spans 15 residues. Specimen: peripheral blood, collected on day 0 of AZD1222 vaccination. The receptor comes from an adult in good health. V usage is TRBV19 and J usage is TRBJ1-1; perhaps TRBD1 as D (5 bases). The chain's CDR3 is CASSINWGGRTEAFF. CDR3 DNA sequence: TGTGCCAGTAGTATTAATTGGGGCGGACGCACTGAAGCTTTCTTT.